This TCR beta chain is drawn from a study of identical twins. General observations from the study: The same donors were not followed; conclusions instead depended on cross-sectional statistical analysis. Zero-insertion analyses were open to partial confounding by invariant MAIT and iNKT cells. Fewer insertions were carried by abundant cord blood beta clonotypes, but none was seen in memory repertoires.

V was trimmed by 4 bases and J by 11 bases, leaving 20 bases between them. This CDR3 is 14 amino acids long. Germline CDR1 reads MNHEY; CDR2 reads SMNVEV (reference sequence). cDNA molecules carried unique molecular identifiers, and template switching added a universal primer site. TCRdb reanalysed the 5' RACE reads using MiXCR and keeps one entry per CDR3 protein. Of approximately 1.8 million distinct CDR3 sequences in the sample, more than 30% were seen once. Turning to this clonotype: Its specificity is not known. A read error may be the cause here, since a much bigger clone is one base away.

The material sequenced was cord blood. The receptor was derived from a newborn girl in good health. The chain couples TRBV27 to TRBJ2-5; a weak D match, TRBD1 (5 bases). The CDR3 spells CASSSLTESYVQYF. The CDR3 DNA reads TGTGCCAGCAGTTCCCTGACAGAGTCTTACGTGCAGTACTTC.